This T cell receptor beta chain was identified in a study of cytomegalovirus exposure and HLA in healthy donors. CDR1 and CDR2 (germline): SGHRS, YFSETQ. The length of the CDR3 is 15 residues. J was trimmed by 0 bases and V by 2 bases; bases with no gene match: 3. Primers included in the PCR were 60 Vbeta and 13 Jbeta primers. Profiled with immunoSEQ multiplex PCR; TCRdb holds only in-frame clones, not every one. The top ten hold about 2.6% of the sample, which has about 130,000 clones, about 78% seen once. The sequenced material came from PBMCs. J is TRBJ2-7 and V is TRBV5-1; 9 nucleotides line up with TRBD1. The sequence was collected from a human donor in good health. CDR3 in amino acids: CASSFWTGDSYEQYF. The CDR3 nucleotides are TGCGCCAGCAGCTTCTGGACAGGGGACTCCTACGAGCAGTACTTC.